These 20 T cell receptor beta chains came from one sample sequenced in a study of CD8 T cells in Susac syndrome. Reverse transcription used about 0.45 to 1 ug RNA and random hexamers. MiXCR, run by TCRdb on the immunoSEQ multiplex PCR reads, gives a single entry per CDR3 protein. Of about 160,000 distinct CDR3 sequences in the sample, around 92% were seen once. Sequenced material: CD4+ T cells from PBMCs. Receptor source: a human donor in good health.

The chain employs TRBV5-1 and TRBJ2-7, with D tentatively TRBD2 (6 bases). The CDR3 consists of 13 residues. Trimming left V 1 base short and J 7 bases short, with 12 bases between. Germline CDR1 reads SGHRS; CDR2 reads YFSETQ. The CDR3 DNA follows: TGCGCCAGCAGCTTGTCTGCTAGCGCTGAGCAGTACTTC. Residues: CASSLSASAEQYF.

This chain's CDR3 is CASSYGLAGFNEQYF. The CDR3 DNA is TGTGCCAGCAGTTACGGGTTAGCGGGATTCAACGAGCAGTACTTC. The chain links TRBV6-5 to TRBJ2-7; 8 bases line up with TRBD2. This CDR3 spans 15 amino acids. J gave up 5 bases and V 2 bases, and 8 bases lay outside the gene matches. CDR1 and CDR2 (germline): MNHEY, SVGAGI.

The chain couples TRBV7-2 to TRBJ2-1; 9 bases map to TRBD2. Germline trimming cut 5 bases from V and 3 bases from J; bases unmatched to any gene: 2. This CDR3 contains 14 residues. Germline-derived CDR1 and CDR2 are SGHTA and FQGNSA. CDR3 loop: CASSSGGYYNEQFF. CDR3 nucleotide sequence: TGTGCCAGCAGCAGCGGGGGGTACTACAATGAGCAGTTCTTC.

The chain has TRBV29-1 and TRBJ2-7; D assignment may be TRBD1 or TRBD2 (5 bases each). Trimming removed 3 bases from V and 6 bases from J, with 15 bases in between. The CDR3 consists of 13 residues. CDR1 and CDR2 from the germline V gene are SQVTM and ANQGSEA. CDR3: CSVDSPGGREQYF. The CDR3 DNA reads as TGCAGCGTTGATTCGCCTGGGGGTCGCGAGCAGTACTTC.

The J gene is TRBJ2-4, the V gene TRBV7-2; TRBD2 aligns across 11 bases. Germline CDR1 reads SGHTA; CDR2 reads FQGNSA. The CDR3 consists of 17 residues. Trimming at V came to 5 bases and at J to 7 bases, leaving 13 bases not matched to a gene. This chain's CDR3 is CASSPRGTSGAKNIQYF. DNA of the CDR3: TGTGCCAGCAGCCCGAGGGGGACTAGCGGTGCTAAGAACATTCAGTACTTC.

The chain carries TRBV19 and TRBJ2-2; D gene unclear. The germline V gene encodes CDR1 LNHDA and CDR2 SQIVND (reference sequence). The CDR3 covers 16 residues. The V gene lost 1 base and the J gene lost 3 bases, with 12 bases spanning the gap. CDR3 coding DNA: TGTGCCAGTAGTATAGGTGGCGCGGTAGACACCGGGGAGCTGTTTTTT. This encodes CASSIGGAVDTGELFF.

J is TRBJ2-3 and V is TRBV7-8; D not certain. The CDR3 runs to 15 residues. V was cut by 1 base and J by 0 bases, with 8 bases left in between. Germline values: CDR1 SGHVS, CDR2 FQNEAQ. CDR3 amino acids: CASSLVMGSTDTQYF. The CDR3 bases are TGTGCCAGCAGCTTAGTGATGGGTAGCACAGATACGCAGTATTTT.

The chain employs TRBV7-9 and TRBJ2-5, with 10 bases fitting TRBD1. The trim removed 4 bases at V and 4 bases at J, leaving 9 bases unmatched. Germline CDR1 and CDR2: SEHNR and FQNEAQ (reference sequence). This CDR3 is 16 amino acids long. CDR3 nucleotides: TGTGCCAGCAGCTCCTCCGGGACAGGGGATTTAGAGACCCAGTACTTC. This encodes CASSSSGTGDLETQYF.

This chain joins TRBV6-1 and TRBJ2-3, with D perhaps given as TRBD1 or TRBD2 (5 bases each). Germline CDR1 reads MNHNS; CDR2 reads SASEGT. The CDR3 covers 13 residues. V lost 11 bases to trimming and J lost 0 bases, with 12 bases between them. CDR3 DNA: TGTGCCGGGACCCCTAGTAGCACAGATACGCAGTATTTT. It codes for CAGTPSSTDTQYF.

CDR3 DNA sequence: TGTGCCATCAGTACAGGGATAGGGGAGACCCAGTACTTC. Translating it yields CAISTGIGETQYF. The rearrangement uses TRBV10-3 and TRBJ2-5; tentative D call: TRBD1 (6 bases). Germline V gives CDR1 ENHRY, CDR2 SYGVKD. Between the trimmed V and J ends, which lost 5 bases and 5 bases, there was a span of 12 bases. The CDR3 is 13 residues long.

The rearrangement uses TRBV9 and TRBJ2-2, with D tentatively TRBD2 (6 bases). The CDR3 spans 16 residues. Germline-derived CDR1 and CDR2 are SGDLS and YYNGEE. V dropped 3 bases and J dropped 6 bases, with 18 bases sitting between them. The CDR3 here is CASSATPRTSSGELFF. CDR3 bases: TGTGCCAGCAGCGCGACCCCTCGAACTAGCTCCGGGGAGCTGTTTTTT.

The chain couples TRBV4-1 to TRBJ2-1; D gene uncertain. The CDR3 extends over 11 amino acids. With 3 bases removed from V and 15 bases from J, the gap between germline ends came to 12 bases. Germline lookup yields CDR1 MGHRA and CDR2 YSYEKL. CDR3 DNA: TGCGCCAGCAGCCAGGAGACCCGCCCGTTCTTC. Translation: CASSQETRPFF.

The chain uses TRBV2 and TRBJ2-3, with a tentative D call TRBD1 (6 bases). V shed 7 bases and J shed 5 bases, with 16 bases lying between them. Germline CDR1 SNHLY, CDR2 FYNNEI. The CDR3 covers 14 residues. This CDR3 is CASKRGSREDTQYF. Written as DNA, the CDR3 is TGTGCCAGCAAGAGGGGGTCCAGGGAAGATACGCAGTATTTT. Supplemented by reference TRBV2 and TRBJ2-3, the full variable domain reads EPEVTQTPSHQVTQMGQEVILRCVPISNHLYFYWYRQILGQKVEFLVSFYNNEISEKSEIFDDQFSVERPDGSNFTLKIRSTKLEDSAMYFCASKRGSREDTQYFGPGTRLTVL.

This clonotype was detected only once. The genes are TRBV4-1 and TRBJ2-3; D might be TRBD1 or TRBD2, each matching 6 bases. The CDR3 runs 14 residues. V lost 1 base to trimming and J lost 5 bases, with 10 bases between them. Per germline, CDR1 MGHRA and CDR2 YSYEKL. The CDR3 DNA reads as TGCGCCAGCAGCCAAGTCGGGGGCGGAGATACGCAGTATTTT. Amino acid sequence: CASSQVGGGDTQYF.

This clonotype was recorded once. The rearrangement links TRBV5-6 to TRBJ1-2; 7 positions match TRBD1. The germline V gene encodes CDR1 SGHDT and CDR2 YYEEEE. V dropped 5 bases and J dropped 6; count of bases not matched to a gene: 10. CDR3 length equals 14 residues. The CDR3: CASRPGQFGDGYTF. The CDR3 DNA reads TGTGCCAGCAGACCGGGACAGTTCGGGGATGGCTACACCTTC.

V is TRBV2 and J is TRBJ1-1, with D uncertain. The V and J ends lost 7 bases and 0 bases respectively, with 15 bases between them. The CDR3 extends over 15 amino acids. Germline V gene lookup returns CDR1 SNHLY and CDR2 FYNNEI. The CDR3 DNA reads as TGTGCCAGCAAGCGCTCCCTTCGGATGAACACTGAAGCTTTCTTT. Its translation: CASKRSLRMNTEAFF.

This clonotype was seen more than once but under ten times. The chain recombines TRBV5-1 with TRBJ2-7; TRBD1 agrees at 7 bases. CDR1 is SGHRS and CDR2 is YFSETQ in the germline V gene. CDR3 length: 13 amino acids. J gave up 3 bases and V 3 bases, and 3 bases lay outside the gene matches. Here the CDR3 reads CASSSGQLYEQYF. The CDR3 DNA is TGCGCCAGCAGCTCGGGACAGCTCTACGAGCAGTACTTC.

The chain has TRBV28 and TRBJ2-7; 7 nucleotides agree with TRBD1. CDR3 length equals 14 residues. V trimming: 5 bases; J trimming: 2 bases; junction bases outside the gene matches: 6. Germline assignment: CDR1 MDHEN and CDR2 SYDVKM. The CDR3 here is CASSDRGGTYEQYF. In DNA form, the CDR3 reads TGTGCCAGCAGTGACAGAGGGGGCACCTACGAGCAGTACTTC.

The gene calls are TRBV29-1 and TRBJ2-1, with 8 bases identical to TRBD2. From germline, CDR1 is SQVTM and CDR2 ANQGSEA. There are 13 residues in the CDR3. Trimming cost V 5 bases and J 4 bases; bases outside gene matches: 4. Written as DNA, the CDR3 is TGCAGCGTTAATAGCGGGAATTACAATGAGCAGTTCTTC. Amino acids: CSVNSGNYNEQFF.

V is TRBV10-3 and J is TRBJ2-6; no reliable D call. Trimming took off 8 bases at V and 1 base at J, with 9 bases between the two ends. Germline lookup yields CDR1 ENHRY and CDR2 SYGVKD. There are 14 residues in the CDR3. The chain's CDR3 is CAILGQSGANVLTF. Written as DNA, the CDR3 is TGTGCCATCCTCGGGCAATCTGGGGCCAACGTCCTGACTTTC.